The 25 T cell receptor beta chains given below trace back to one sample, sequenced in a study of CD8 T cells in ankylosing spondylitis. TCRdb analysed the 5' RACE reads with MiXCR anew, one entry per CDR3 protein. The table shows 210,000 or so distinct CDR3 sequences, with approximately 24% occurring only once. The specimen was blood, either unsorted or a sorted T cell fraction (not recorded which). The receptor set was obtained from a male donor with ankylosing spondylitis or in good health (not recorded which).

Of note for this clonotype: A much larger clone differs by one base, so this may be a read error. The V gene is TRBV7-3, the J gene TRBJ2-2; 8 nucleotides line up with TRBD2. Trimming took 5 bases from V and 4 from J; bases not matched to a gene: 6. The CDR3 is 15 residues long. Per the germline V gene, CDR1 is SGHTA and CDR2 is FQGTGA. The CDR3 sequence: CASSPRGGLTGELFF. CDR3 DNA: TGTGCCAGCAGCCCACGGGGGGGGCTCACCGGGGAGCTGTTTTTT.

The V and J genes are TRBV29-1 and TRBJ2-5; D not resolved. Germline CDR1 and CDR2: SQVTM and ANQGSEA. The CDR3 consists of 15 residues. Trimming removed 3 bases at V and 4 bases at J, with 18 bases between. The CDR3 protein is CSVDLWQETIETQYF. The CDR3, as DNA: TGCAGCGTTGACTTGTGGCAGGAGACGATAGAGACCCAGTACTTC.

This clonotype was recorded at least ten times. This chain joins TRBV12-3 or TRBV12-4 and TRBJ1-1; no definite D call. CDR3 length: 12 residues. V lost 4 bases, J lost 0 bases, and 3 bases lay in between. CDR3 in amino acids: CASSYMNTEAFF. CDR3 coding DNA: TGTGCCAGCAGTTACATGAACACTGAAGCTTTCTTT.

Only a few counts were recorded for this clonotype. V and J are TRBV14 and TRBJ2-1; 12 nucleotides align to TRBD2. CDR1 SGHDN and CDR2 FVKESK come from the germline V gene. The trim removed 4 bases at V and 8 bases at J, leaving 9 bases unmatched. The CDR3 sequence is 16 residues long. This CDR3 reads CASSPPLTSGRYEQFF. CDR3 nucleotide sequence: TGTGCCAGCAGCCCCCCCCTCACTAGCGGGAGGTATGAGCAGTTCTTC.

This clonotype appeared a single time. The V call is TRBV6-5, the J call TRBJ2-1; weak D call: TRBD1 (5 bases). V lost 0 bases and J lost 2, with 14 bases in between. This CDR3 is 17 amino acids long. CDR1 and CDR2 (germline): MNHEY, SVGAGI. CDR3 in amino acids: CASSYSVGRRPYNEQFF. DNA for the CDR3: TGTGCCAGCAGTTACTCGGTGGGGCGAAGGCCCTACAATGAGCAGTTCTTC.

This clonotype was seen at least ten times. The chain's CDR3 is CASSQGPTSFHEQFF. The DNA for the CDR3 is TGCGCCAGCAGCCAAGGACCGACTAGTTTCCATGAGCAGTTCTTC. The rearrangement links TRBV4-1 to TRBJ2-1, with D maybe TRBD2 (6 bases). Germline values: CDR1 MGHRA, CDR2 YSYEKL. With 1 base removed from V and 8 bases from J, the gap between germline ends came to 15 bases. The CDR3 is 15 amino acids.

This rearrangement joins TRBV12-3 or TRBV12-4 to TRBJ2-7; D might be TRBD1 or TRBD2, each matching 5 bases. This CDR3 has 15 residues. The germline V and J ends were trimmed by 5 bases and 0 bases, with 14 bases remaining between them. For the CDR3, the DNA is TGTGCCAGCAGTCGTGGGACGGTAAGCTCCTACGAGCAGTACTTC. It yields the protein CASSRGTVSSYEQYF.

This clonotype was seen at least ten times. Here the CDR3 reads CASSLRGAYNEQFF. CDR3 in DNA: TGTGCCAGCAGTTTACGGGGGGCCTACAATGAGCAGTTCTTC. The rearrangement joins TRBV28 to TRBJ2-1; 7 nucleotides line up with TRBD2. The CDR3 is 14 residues long. Germline V gene data show CDR1 as MDHEN and CDR2 as SYDVKM. V shed 2 bases, J shed 2 bases, and the junction held 0 bases outside the gene matches. The full variable domain, its missing parts supplied by reference TRBV28 and TRBJ2-1, is DVKVTQSSRYLVKRTGEKVFLECVQDMDHENMFWYRQDPGLGLRLIYFSYDVKMKEKGDIPEGYSVSREKKERFSLILESASTNQTSMYLCASSLRGAYNEQFFGPGTRLTVL.

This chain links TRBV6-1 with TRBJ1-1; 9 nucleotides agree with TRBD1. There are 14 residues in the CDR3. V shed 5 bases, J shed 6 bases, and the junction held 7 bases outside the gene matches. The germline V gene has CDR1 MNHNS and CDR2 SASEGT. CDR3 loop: CASSTGTGWSEAFF. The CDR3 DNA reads TGTGCCAGCAGTACCGGGACAGGGTGGTCTGAAGCTTTCTTT.

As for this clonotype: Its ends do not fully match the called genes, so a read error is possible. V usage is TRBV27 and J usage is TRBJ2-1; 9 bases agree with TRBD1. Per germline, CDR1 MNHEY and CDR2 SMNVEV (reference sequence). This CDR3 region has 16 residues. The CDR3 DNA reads TGTGCCAGCGGTTTATCGAGGGACAGGGCCTACAATGAGCAGTTCTTC. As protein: CASGLSRDRAYNEQFF.

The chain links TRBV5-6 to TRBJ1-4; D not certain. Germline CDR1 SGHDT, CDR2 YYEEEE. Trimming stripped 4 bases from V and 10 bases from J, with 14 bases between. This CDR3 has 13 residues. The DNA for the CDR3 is TGTGCCAGCAGCCTGGGGTCTCTGGGAAAACTGTTTTTT. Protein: CASSLGSLGKLFF.

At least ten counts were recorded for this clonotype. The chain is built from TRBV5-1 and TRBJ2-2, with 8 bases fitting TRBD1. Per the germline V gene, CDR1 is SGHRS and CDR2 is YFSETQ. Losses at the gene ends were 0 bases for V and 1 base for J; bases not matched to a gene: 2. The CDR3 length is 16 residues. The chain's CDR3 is CASSLAGQGNTGELFF. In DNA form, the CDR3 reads TGCGCCAGCAGCTTGGCCGGACAGGGGAACACCGGGGAGCTGTTTTTT. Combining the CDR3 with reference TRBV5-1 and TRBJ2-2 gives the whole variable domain KAGVTQTPRYLIKTRGQQVTLSCSPISGHRSVSWYQQTPGQGLQFLFEYFSETQRNKGNFPGRFSGRQFSNSRSEMNVSTLELGDSALYLCASSLAGQGNTGELFFGEGSRLTVL.

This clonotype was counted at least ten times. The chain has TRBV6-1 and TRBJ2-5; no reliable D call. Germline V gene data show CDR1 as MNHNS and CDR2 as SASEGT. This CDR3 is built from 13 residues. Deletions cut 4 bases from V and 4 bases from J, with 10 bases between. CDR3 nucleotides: TGTGCCAGCAGTGTGCAGGATTCAGAGACCCAGTACTTC. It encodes CASSVQDSETQYF.

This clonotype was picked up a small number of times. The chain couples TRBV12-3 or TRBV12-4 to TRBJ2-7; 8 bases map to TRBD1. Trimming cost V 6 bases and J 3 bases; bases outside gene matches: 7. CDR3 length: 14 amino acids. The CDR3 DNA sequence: TGTGCCAGCAGCCGGACAGGGTTGGGCTACGAGCAGTACTTC. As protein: CASSRTGLGYEQYF.

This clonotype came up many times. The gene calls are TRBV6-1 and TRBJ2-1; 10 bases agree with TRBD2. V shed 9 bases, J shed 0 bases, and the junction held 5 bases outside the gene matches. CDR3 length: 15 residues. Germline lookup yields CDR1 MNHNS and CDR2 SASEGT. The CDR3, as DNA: TGTGCCAGTAAAGCGGGAGGGAGCTCCTACAATGAGCAGTTCTTC. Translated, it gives CASKAGGSSYNEQFF.

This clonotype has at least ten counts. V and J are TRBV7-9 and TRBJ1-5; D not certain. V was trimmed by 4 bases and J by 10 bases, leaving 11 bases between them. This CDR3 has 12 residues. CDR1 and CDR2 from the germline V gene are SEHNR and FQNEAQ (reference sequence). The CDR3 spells CASSSPGSPQHF. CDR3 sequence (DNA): TGTGCCAGCAGCTCCCCGGGCTCCCCCCAGCATTTT.

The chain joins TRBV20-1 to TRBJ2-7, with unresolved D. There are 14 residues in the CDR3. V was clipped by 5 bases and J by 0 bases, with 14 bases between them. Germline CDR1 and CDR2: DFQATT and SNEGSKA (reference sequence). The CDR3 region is CSAAGSGLSYEQYF. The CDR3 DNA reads TGCAGTGCTGCCGGGTCGGGCCTCTCCTACGAGCAGTACTTC.

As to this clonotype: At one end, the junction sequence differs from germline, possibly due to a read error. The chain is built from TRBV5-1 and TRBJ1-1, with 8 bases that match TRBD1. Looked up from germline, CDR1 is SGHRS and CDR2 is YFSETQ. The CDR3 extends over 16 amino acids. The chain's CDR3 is CASSLARTGMNNEAFF. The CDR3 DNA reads TGCGCCAGCAGCTTGGCTAGGACAGGGATGAACAATGAAGCTTTCTTT.

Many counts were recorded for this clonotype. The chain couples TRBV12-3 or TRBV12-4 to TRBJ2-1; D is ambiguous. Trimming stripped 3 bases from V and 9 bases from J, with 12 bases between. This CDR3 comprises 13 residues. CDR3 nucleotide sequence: TGTGCCAGCAGTTTGGCGGCCTTCGGTGAGCAGTTCTTC. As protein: CASSLAAFGEQFF.

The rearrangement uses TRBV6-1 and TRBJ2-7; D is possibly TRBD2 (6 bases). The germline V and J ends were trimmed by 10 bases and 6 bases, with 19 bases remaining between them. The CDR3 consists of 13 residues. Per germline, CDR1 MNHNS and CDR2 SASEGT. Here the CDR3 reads CATGRGGSPEQYF. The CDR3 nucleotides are TGTGCCACCGGACGGGGAGGCAGCCCCGAGCAGTACTTC.

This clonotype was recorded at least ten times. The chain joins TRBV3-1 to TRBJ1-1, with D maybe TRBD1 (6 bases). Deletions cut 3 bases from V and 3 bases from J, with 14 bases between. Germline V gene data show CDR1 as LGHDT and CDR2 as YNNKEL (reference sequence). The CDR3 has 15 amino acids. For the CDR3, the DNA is TGTGCCAGCAGCCAGGCCGGACAGCTTCACACTGAAGCTTTCTTT. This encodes CASSQAGQLHTEAFF.

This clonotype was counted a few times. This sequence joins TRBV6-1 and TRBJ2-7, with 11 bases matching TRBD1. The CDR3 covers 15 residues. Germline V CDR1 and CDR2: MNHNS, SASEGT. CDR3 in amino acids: CATQDRGRTKYEQYF. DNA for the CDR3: TGTGCTACGCAGGACAGGGGGCGGACTAAATACGAGCAGTACTTC.

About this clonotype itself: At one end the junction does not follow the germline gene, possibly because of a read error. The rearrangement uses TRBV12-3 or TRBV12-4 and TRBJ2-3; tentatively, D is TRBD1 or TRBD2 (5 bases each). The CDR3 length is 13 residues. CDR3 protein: CASSSVLGPLYHF. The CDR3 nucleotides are TGTGCCAGCAGTTCCGTGTTGGGACCCTTGTATCATTTT.

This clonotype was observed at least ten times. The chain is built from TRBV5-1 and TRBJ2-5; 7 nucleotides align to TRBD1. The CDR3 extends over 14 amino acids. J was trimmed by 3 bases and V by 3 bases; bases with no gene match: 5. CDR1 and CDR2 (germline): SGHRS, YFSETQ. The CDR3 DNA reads TGCGCCAGCAGCTCCGGGACAGACAAAGAGACCCAGTACTTC. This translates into CASSSGTDKETQYF.

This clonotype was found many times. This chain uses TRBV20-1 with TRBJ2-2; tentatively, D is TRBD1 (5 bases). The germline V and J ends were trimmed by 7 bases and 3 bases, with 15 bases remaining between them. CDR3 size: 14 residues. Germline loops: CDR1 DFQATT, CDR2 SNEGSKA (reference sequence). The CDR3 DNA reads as TGCAGTGTCCCCGGACGACAGTACACCGGGGAGCTGTTTTTT. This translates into CSVPGRQYTGELFF.